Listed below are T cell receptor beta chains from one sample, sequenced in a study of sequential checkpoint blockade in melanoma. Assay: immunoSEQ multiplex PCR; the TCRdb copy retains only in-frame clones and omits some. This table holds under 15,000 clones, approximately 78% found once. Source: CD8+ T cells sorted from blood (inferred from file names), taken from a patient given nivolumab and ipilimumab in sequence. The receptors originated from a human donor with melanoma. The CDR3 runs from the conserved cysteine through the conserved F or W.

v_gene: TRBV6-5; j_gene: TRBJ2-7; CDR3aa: CASKTGTGSYEQYF
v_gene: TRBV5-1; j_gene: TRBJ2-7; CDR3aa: CASSSGLAGVYEQYF
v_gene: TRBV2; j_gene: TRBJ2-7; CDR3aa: CASLRPRRGVYEQYF
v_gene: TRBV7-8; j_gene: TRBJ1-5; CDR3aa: CASSLAGTGRYSNQPQHF
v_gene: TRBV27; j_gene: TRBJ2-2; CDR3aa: CASSSGTSFANTGELFF
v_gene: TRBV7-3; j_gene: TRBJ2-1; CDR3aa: CASSLYLRGEQFF
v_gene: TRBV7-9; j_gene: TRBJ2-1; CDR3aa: CASRENRDREGEQFF
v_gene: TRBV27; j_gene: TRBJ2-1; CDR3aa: CASSFGTGGYNEQFF
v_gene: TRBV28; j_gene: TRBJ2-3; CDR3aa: CASSLGGSTDTQYF
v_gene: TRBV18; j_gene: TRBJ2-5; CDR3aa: CASSPGELGLAGGSRETQYF
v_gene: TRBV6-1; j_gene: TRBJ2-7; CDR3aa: CASNQRQALYYEQYF
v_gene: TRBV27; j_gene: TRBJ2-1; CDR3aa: CASSLSRRNEQFF
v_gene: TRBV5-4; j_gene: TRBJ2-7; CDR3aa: CASSQVSVGSAEQYF
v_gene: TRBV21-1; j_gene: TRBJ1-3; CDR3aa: CASSIYPGGSGNTIYF
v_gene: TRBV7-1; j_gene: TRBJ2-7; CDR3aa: CASSNRDRGVYEQYF
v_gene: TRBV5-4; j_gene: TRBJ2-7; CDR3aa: CASSQELAGSREQYF
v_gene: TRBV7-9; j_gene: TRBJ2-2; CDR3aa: CASSLQGGRNTGELFF
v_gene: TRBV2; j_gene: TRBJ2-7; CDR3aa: CASKMEGLYEQYF
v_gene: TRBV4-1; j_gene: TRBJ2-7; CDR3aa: CASSQDAPRTGGEYEQYF
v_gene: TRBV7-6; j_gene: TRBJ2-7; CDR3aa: CASSPKPRLAGWRSDYEQYF
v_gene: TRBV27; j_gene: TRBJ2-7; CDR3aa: CASSLAQGSYEQYF
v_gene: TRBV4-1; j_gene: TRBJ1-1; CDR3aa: CASSQEHRLNTEAFF
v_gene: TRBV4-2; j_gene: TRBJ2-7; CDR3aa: CASSLEASGRPYEQYF
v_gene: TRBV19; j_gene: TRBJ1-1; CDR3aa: CASSIAAGLNTEAFF
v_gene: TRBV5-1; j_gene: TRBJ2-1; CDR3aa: CASSLELAGYNEQFF
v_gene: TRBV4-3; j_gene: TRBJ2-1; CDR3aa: CASSPGGSSYNEQFF
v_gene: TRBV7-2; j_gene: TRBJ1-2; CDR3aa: CASIQNRILGYTF
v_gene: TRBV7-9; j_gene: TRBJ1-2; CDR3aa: CASSLVFTGGAGGYTF
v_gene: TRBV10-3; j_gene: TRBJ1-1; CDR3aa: CAISSNRASTEAFF
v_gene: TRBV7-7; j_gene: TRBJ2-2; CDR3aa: CASSPSRGNTGELFF
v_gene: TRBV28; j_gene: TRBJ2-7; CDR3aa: CASSLFGTSGRYEQYF
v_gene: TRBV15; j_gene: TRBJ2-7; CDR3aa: CATSGGQGIYEQYF
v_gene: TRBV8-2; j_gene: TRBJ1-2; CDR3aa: CGTKSRIRKTYGYTF
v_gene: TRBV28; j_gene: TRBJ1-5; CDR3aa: CASTPDNQPQHF
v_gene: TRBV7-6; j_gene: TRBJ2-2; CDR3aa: CASSFTGGVRSTGELFF
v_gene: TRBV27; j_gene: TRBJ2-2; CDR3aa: CASGQITGELFF
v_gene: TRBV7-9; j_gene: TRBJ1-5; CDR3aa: CASSPGTGWPQHF
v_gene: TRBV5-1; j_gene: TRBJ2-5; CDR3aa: CASSLTLDSPKETQYF
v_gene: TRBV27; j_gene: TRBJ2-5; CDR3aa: CASSWAGRGRETQYF
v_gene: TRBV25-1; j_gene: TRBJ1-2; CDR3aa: CASSAGDGYTF
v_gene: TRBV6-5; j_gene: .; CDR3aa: CASTAGTGPYEQYF
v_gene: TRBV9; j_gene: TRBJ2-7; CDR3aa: CASSVGGSFSYEQYF
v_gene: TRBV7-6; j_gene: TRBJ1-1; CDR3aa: CASSLSAGMNTEAFF
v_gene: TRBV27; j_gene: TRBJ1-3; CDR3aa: CASSPLASGNTIYF
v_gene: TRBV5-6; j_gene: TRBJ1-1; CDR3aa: CASSLAGANTEAFF
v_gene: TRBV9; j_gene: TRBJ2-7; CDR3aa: CASSLALGGVEQYF
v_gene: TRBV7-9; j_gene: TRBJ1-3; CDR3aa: CASSPTGGGFSGNTIYF
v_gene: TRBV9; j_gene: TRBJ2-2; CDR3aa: CASSVALGGRGAGELFF
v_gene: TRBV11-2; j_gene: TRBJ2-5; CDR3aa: CASSFGLARRYQETQYF
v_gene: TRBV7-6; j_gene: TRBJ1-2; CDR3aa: CAILDRGGYTF
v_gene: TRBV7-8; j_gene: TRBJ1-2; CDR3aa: CASSLVARNGYTF
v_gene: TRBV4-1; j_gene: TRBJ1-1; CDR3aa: CASSEVGGANTEAFF
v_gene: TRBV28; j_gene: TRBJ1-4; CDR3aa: CASSVPTDPGEKLFF
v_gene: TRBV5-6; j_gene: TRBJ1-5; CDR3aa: CASSLGSPGQGSQPQHF
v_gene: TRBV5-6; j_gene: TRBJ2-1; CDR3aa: CASSLGVSGRPYNEQFF
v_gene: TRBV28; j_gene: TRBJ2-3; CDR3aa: CASSLSSSGTDTQYF